This T cell receptor beta chain was documented in a study of response to subunit inactivated influenza vaccine. General study results and limits: After each seasonal influenza vaccination, few new T cells are recruited, the authors suggested.

This clonotype was counted between two and nine times. Its cognate antigen is unknown. The junction had 10 bases not matched to a gene; V was cut back by 7 bases and J by 7 bases. There are 14 residues in the CDR3. CDR1 SQVTM and CDR2 ANQGSEA come from the germline V gene. One entry per CDR3 protein, called by TCRdb with MiXCR from the RT-PCR reads. The sample includes around 710,000 distinct CDR3 sequences, more than 11% seen only once; the top ten take 6.5% to 8.5%. The chain joins TRBV29-1 to TRBJ2-7, with TRBD2 matching over 13 bases. The sequence was obtained from a man aged 45-65 years who received an inactivated influenza vaccine. Material: PBMCs from blood, obtained less than 15 days before vaccination. CDR3 bases: TGCAGCGGAAGACTAGCGGGGGGAGCGGGGGAGCAGTACTTC. It is translated as CSGRLAGGAGEQYF.